This T cell receptor (beta chain) was retrieved from a study of cytomegalovirus exposure and HLA in healthy donors. Whole-study results and caveats: Being productive about 87% or about 30% of the time was typical of most TCR beta V segments in an earlier analysis.

PCR amplification relied on 60 Vbeta primers (plus 13 Jbeta primers). Produced via immunoSEQ multiplex PCR; TCRdb's table is partial and in-frame only. The sample comprises around 160,000 clones, approximately 80% of which are singletons, and about 13% rests with the top ten. In the case of this clone: As yet, its antigen is unknown.

Trimming removed 1 base from V and 1 base from J; junction bases left unmatched: 4. This CDR3 is built from 16 residues. The germline CDR1 and CDR2 sequences are ENHRY and SYGVKD. This sequence originates from a man aged 35-49 years in good health and CMV-seropositive. V and J are TRBV10-3 and TRBJ2-5, with 9 nucleotides matching TRBD2. The sequencing sample was made of PBMCs. The CDR3 spells CAISEWSSGAQETQYF. CDR3 sequence (DNA): TGTGCCATCAGTGAGTGGTCTAGCGGGGCCCAAGAGACCCAGTACTTC.